This T cell receptor (beta chain) was found in a study of shared clonotypes between healthy human individuals. Profiled with immunoSEQ multiplex PCR; TCRdb holds only in-frame clones, not every one. This table has about 710,000 clones, roughly 72% appearing once. Healthy HIV-negative adults with no recent acute infections or vaccinations were recruited as donors. The CD4+ fraction was divided into a CD45RA+ naive subset and a CD45RA-negative memory subset. Germline loops: CDR1 SGHTA, CDR2 FQGNSA. The CDR3 totals 15 residues. V lost 5 bases and J lost 2, with 15 bases in between. This clone was picked up many times.

This sequence was found in a woman under 40 in good health. The chain employs TRBV7-2 and TRBJ2-5, with a weak D call TRBD1 (6 bases). The source material was memory CD4+ T cells sorted from blood. Subset specified: CD45RA-negative fraction. In DNA form, the CDR3 reads TGTGCCAGCAGCCCCCGTCAGGGGAGACAAGAGACCCAGTACTTC. Amino acids: CASSPRQGRQETQYF.